This TCR beta chain was documented in a study of T cells in Graves' hyperthyroidism and ophthalmopathy. The study defined stable Graves' hyperthyroidism as no ophthalmopathy progression within 18 months. RNA transcripts served as the template for amplifying TCR beta CDR3 regions. A first-round RT-PCR of the TCR CDR3 used the HTBI primer set. Using its own MiXCR run on the multiplex PCR reads, TCRdb lists one record per CDR3 protein. The sample records about 92,000 distinct CDR3 sequences, under 65% being singletons. As for this clonotype: Its antigen is unknown. At one end, the junction sequence differs from germline, possibly due to a read error.

Findings and caveats of the study: Most clonotypes expanded in thyroid above 0.001 were likewise present in blood.

CDR3 length: 14 residues. The V gene's germline CDR1 is MGHRA and CDR2 YSYEKL. The TCR originated in a woman aged 40 to 50 with Graves' hyperthyroidism. The gene calls are TRBV4-1 and TRBJ2-7; a weak D match, TRBD2 (6 bases). The source material was blood. The CDR3 bases are TGTGCCAGCAGCCGGGGACTGGCCTCCTACGAGCAGTACTTC. It specifies CASSRGLASYEQYF.